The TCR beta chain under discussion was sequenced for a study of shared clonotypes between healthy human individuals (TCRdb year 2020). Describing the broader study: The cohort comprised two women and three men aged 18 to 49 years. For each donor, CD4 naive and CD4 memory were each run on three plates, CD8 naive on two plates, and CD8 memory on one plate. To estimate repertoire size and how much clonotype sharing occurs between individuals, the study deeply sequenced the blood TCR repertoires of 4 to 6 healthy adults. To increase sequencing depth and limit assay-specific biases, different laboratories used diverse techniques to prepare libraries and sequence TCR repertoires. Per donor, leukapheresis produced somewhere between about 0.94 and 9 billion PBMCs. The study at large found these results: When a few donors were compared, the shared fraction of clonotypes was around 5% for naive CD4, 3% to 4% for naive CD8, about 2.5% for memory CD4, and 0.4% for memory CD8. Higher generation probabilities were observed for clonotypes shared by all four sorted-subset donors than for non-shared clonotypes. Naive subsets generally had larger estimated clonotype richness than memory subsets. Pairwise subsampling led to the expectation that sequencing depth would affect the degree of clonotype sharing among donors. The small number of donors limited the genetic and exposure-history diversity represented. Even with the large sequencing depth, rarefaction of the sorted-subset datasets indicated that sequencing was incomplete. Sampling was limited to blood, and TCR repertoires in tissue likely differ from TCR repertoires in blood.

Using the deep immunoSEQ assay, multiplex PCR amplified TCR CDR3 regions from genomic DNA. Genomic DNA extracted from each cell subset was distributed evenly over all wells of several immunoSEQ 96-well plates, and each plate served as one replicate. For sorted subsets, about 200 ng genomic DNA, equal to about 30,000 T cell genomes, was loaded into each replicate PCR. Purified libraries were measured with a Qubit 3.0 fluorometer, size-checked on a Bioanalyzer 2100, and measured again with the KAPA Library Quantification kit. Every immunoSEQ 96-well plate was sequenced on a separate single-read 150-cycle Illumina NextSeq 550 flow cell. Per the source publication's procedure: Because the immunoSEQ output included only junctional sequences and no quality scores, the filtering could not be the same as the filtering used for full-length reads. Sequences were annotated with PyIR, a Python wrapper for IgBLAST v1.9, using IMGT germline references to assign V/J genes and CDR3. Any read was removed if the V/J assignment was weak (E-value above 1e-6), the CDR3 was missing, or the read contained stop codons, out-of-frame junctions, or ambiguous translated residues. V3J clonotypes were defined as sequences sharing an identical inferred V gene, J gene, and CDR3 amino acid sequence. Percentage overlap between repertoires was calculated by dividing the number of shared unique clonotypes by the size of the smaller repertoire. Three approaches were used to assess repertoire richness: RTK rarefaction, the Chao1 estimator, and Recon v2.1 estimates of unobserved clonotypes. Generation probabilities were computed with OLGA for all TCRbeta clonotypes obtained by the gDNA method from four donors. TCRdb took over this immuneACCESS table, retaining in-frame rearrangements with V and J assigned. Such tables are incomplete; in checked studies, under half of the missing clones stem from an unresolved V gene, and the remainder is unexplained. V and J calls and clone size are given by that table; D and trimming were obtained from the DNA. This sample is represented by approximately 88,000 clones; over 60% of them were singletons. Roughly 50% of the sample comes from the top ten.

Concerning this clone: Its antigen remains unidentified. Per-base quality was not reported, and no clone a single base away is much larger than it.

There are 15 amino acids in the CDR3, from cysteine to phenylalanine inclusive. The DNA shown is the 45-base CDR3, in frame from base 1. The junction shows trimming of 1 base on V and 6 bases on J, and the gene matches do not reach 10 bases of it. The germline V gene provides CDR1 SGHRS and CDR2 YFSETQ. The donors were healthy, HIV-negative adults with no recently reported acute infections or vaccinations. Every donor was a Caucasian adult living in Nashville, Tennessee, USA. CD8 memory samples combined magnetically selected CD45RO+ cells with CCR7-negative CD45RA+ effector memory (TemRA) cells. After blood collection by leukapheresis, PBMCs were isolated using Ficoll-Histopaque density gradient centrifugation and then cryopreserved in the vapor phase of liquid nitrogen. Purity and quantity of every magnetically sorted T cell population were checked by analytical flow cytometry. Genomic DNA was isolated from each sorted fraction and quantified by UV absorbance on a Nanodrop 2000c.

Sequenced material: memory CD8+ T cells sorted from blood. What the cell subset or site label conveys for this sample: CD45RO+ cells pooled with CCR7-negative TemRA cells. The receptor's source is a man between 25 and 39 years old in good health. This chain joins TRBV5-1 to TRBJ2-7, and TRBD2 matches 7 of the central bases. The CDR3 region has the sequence CASSLTSGDLSEQYF. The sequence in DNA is TGCGCCAGCAGCTTGACCAGCGGGGACCTCTCCGAGCAGTACTTC.